This entry concerns a single TCR beta chain. Data came from immunoSEQ multiplex PCR; TCRdb stores just in-frame clones and leaves some out. The data show 130,000 or so clones, with around 88% seen just once and approximately 12% held by the top ten. This specimen comes from a study of T cell responses to AZD1222 COVID-19 vaccine. The germline V gene encodes CDR1 MNHEY and CDR2 SVGAGI. The CDR3 has 13 amino acids. After removal of 5 bases from V and 5 bases from J, the junction contained 5 bases not matched to a gene. Sequences were derived from peripheral blood, sampled on day 0 of MenACWY control vaccination. The TCR originated in an adult in good health. This chain connects TRBV6-5 to TRBJ2-5, with 7 nucleotides matching TRBD2. The CDR3 is CASSSGKVETQYF. CDR3 sequence (DNA): TGTGCCAGCAGTAGCGGGAAGGTGGAGACCCAGTACTTC.